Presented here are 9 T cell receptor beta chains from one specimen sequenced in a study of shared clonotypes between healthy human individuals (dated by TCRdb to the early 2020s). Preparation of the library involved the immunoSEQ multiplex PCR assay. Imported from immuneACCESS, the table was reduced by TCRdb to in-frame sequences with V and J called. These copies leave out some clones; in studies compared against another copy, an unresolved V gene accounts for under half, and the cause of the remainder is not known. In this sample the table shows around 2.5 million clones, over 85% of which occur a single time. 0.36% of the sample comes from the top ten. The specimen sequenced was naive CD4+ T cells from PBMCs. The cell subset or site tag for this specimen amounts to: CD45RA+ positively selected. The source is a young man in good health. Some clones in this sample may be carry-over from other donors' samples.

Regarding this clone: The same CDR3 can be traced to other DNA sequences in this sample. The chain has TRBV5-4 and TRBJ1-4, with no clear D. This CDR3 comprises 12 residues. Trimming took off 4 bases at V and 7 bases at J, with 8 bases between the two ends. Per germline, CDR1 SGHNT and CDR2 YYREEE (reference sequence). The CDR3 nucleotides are TGTGCCAGCAGCCGCCGCGGTGAAAAACTGTTTTTT. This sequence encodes CASSRRGEKLFF.

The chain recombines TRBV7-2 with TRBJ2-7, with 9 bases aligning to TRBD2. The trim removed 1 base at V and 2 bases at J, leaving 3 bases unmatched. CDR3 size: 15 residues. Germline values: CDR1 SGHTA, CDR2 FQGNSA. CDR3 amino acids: CASSLVAGVTYEQYF. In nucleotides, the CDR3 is TGTGCCAGCAGCTTAGTAGCGGGAGTAACCTACGAGCAGTACTTC.

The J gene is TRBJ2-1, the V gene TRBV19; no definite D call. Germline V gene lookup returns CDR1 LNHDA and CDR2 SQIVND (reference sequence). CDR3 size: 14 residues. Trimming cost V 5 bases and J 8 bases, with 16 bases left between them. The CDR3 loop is CASSPRGNRDEQFF. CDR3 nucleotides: TGTGCCAGTAGTCCCCGAGGAAACCGAGATGAGCAGTTCTTC.

CDR3 sequence: CASSLKGKVANYGYTF. The CDR3 nucleotides are TGTGCCAGCAGCTTAAAAGGAAAGGTAGCTAACTATGGCTACACCTTC. The chain recombines TRBV5-6 with TRBJ1-2; D ambiguous. The V end lost 2 bases, the J end lost 0 bases, and 14 bases lay between the germline ends. CDR3 length equals 16 residues. CDR1 is SGHDT, CDR2 YYEEEE, per germline. Full variable domain (missing parts from reference TRBV5-6 and TRBJ1-2): DAGVTQSPTHLIKTRGQQVTLRCSPKSGHDTVSWYQQALGQGPQFIFQYYEEEERQRGNFPDRFSGHQFPNYSSELNVNALLLGDSALYLCASSLKGKVANYGYTFGSGTRLTVV.

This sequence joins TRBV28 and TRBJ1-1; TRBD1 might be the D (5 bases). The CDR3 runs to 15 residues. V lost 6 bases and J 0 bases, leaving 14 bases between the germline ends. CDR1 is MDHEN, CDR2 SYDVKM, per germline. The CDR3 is CASSSAGGVNTEAFF. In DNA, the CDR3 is TGTGCCAGCAGCTCGGCGGGGGGTGTGAACACTGAAGCTTTCTTT. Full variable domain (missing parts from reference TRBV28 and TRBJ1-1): DVKVTQSSRYLVKRTGEKVFLECVQDMDHENMFWYRQDPGLGLRLIYFSYDVKMKEKGDIPEGYSVSREKKERFSLILESASTNQTSMYLCASSSAGGVNTEAFFGQGTRLTVV.

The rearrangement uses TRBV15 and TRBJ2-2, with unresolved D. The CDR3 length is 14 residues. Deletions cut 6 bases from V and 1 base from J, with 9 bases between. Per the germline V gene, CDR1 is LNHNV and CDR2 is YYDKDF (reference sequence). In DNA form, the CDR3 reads TGTGCCACCAGTCCGGACGGGAACACCGGGGAGCTGTTTTTT. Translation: CATSPDGNTGELFF.

The CDR3 protein is CASSSLGLNTEAFF. CDR3 sequence (DNA): TGTGCCAGCAGTTCTCTGGGGCTTAACACTGAAGCTTTCTTT. The genes are TRBV6-5 and TRBJ1-1, with D tentatively TRBD1 (5 bases). This CDR3 is built from 14 residues. Trimming took 4 bases from V and 2 from J, leaving 11 bases between them. Germline-derived CDR1 and CDR2 are MNHEY and SVGAGI.

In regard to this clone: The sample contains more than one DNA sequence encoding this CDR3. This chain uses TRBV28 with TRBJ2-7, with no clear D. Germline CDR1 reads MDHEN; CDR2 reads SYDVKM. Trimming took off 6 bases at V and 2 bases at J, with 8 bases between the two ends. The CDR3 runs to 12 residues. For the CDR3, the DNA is TGTGCCAGCAGCCCAAGGCCCTACGAGCAGTACTTC. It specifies CASSPRPYEQYF.

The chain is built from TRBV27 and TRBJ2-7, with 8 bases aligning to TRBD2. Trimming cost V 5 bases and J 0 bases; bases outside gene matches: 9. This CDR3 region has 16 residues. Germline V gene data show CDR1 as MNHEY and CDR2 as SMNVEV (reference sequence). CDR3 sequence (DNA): TGTGCCAGCAGTCCGTCTAGCGGGCATAGCTCCTACGAGCAGTACTTC. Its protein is CASSPSSGHSSYEQYF.